These T cell receptor beta chains were read from a single sample in a study of blood T cell repertoires in COVID-19. Generated by immunoSEQ multiplex PCR, the TCRdb table keeps only in-frame clones and is missing some. This sample yields 35,000 or so clones, of which approximately 86% are seen a single time; roughly two thirds belongs to the top ten. The source material was peripheral blood. These TCRs come from a man between 65 and 85 years old with acute or convalescent COVID-19. The CDR3 runs from the conserved cysteine through the conserved F or W. D genes are given only for firm matches. Clone size, where shown, is once, few, many, or a class for clones that have expanded.

CDR3 protein,CDR3 DNA,D gene,V gene,clone size,J gene
CASSLEGTGERETQYF,TGCGCCAGCAGCTTGGAGGGGACAGGCGAGCGAGAGACCCAGTACTTC,TRBD1,TRBV5-1,once,TRBJ2-5
CATSRGDREPPLHF,TGTGCCACCAGCAGAGGGGACAGGGAACCACCCCTCCACTTT,TRBD1,TRBV15,.,TRBJ1-6
CASNDGQPGPTQWANVLTF,TGTGCCAGCAACGACGGACAGCCTGGACCTACGCAGTGGGCCAACGTCCTGACTTTC,.,TRBV7-2,.,TRBJ2-6
CATSDANRGTEAFF,TGTGCCACCAGTGACGCCAACAGGGGAACTGAAGCTTTCTTT,TRBD1,TRBV24-1,.,TRBJ1-1
CASSSLQAPGGIETQYF,TGTGCCAGCAGTTCTCTCCAGGCGCCAGGGGGTATAGAGACCCAGTACTTC,TRBD1,TRBV27,.,TRBJ2-5
CATSRHGHLPF,TGTGCCACCAGCAGACACGGACATCTCCCCTTT,.,TRBV15,.,TRBJ1-1
CASSYSGDGEQYF,TGTGCCAGCAGCTACTCAGGGGACGGGGAGCAGTACTTC,.,TRBV12-3/TRBV12-4,.,TRBJ2-7
CASSLGPGQGNREQYF,TGTGCCAGCAGCCTCGGCCCGGGACAGGGGAATCGCGAGCAGTACTTC,TRBD1,TRBV3-1/TRBV3-2,.,TRBJ2-7
CASSYSASGGAYEQYF,TGTGCCAGCAGTTACTCGGCTAGCGGGGGGGCCTACGAGCAGTACTTC,TRBD2,TRBV6-6,.,TRBJ2-7
CASSLTAHVEAYPYEQYF,TGTGCCAGCAGCTTAACGGCCCATGTCGAGGCTTACCCGTACGAGCAGTACTTC,.,TRBV7-3,.,TRBJ2-7
CSVVGIAGWETQYF,TGCAGCGTTGTGGGAATAGCGGGGTGGGAGACCCAGTACTTC,TRBD2,TRBV29-1,.,TRBJ2-5
CASGLKNIQYF,TGTGCCAGCGGGCTCAAAAACATTCAGTACTTC,.,TRBV5-6,.,TRBJ2-4
CASSTTGAGANVLTF,TGTGCCAGTAGTACAACAGGGGCCGGGGCCAACGTCCTGACTTTC,TRBD1,TRBV19,.,TRBJ2-6
CASSPDTVYGYTF,TGTGCCAGCAGTCCTGACACCGTCTATGGCTACACCTTC,.,TRBV6-5,.,TRBJ1-2
CASRPGQSEQPQHF,TGTGCCAGCAGGCCGGGACAGAGCGAACAGCCCCAGCATTTT,TRBD1,TRBV2,.,TRBJ1-5
CASSTDRGHNEQFF,TGTGCCAGCAGCACGGACAGGGGGCACAATGAGCAGTTCTTC,TRBD1,TRBV5-4,.,TRBJ2-1
CASSLGGDAPEQYF,TGTGCCAGCAGCTTAGGGGGGGACGCTCCCGAGCAGTACTTC,.,TRBV7-6,once,TRBJ2-7
CASSHGNRGGYTF,TGTGCCAGCAGCCACGGGAACAGGGGTGGCTACACCTTC,TRBD1,TRBV4-2,.,TRBJ1-2
CASTFSGGAYNEQFF,TGTGCCAGCACCTTTAGCGGGGGGGCATACAATGAGCAGTTCTTC,TRBD2,TRBV7-6,.,TRBJ2-1
CASTPRGRNTGELFF,TGTGCCAGTACCCCCAGGGGGCGGAACACCGGGGAGCTGTTTTTT,TRBD1,TRBV19,.,TRBJ2-2
CASSLGQGTGELFF,TGTGCCAGCAGCTTGGGACAGGGTACCGGGGAGCTGTTTTTT,TRBD1,TRBV5-4,.,TRBJ2-2
CASLSATNEKLFF,TGTGCCAGTCTCAGTGCAACTAATGAAAAACTGTTTTTT,.,TRBV19,.,TRBJ1-4
CASSPPGRGAKETQYF,TGTGCCAGCAGTCCCCCCGGTCGGGGGGCTAAAGAGACCCAGTACTTC,.,TRBV28,.,TRBJ2-5
CASSSTQGSYEQYF,TGTGCCAGCAGCTCCACGCAGGGATCCTACGAGCAGTACTTC,.,TRBV5-4,.,TRBJ2-7
CASRTTGVGDTGELFF,TGTGCCAGCAGGACTACAGGGGTCGGCGACACCGGGGAGCTGTTTTTT,TRBD1,TRBV27,.,TRBJ2-2
CASLSGSYNEQFF,TGTGCCAGCTTGAGCGGTTCCTACAATGAGCAGTTCTTC,.,TRBV30,.,TRBJ2-1
CAWSGKSNQPQHF,TGTGCCTGGAGCGGGAAGAGCAATCAGCCCCAGCATTTT,.,TRBV30,.,TRBJ1-5
CASSQDMQGGKYEQYF,TGCGCCAGCAGCCAAGATATGCAGGGCGGGAAATACGAGCAGTACTTC,.,TRBV4-1,few,TRBJ2-7
CASGLLGLEAFF,TGTGCCAGCGGACTGTTAGGCCTAGAAGCTTTCTTT,.,TRBV5-5,.,TRBJ1-1
CASSLDRFPYEQYF,TGTGCCAGCAGTCTCGACAGATTTCCATACGAGCAGTACTTC,.,TRBV6-5,.,TRBJ2-7
CASRMGPFYGYTF,TGTGCCAGTAGAATGGGGCCGTTCTATGGCTACACCTTC,.,TRBV6-6,.,TRBJ1-2
CSASSQATNEKLFF,TGCAGTGCTAGTTCCCAGGCAACTAATGAAAAACTGTTTTTT,.,TRBV20-1,.,TRBJ1-4
CASSQEWDRVMNTEAFF,TGTGCCAGCAGCCAAGAATGGGACAGGGTGATGAACACTGAAGCTTTCTTT,TRBD1,TRBV4-2,.,TRBJ1-1
CASTPSGEFPYGYTF,TGTGCCAGCACGCCGTCGGGGGAGTTCCCATATGGCTACACCTTC,.,TRBV7-9,.,TRBJ1-2
CASSLDPGTSDEQFF,TGTGCCAGCAGCTTAGATCCAGGGACTAGTGATGAGCAGTTCTTC,TRBD2,TRBV11-2,once,TRBJ2-1
CASISGESTGELFF,TGTGCCAGCATCTCGGGAGAAAGCACCGGGGAGCTGTTTTTT,.,TRBV2,few,TRBJ2-2
CASSLQGQPQHF,TGCGCCAGCAGTCTACAGGGTCAGCCCCAGCATTTT,.,TRBV10-2,.,TRBJ1-5
CASSQGEGTYNEQFF,TGCGCCAGCAGCCAAGGAGAGGGAACCTACAATGAGCAGTTCTTC,.,TRBV4-3,.,TRBJ2-1
CASGWGLAGRKGGSEQYF,TGTGCCAGCGGATGGGGACTAGCGGGACGGAAAGGAGGATCCGAGCAGTACTTC,TRBD2,TRBV3-1/TRBV3-2,.,TRBJ2-7
CASSRLASDTGELFF,TGTGCCAGCAGCAGACTAGCGAGCGACACCGGGGAGCTGTTTTTT,TRBD2,TRBV7-8,.,TRBJ2-2